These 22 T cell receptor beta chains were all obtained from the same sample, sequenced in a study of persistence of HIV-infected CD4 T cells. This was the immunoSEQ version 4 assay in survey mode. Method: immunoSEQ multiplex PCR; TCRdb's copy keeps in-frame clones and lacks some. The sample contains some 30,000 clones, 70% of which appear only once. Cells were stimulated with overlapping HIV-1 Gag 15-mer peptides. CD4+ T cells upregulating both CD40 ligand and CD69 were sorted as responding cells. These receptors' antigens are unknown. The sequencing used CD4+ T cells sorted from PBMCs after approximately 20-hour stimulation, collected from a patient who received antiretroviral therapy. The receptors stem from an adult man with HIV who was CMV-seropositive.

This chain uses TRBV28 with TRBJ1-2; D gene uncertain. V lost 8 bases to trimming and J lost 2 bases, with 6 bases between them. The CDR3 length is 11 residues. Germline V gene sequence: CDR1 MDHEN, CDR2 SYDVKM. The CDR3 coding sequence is TGTGCCAGCGTAGGCAACTATGGCTACACCTTC. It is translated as CASVGNYGYTF.

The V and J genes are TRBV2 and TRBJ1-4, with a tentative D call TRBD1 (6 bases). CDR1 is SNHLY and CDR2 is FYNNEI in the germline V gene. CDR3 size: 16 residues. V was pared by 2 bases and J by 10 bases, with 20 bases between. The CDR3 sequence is CASSEQGSILAGKLFF. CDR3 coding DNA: TGTGCCAGCAGTGAACAGGGGAGCATCCTAGCCGGAAAACTGTTTTTT.

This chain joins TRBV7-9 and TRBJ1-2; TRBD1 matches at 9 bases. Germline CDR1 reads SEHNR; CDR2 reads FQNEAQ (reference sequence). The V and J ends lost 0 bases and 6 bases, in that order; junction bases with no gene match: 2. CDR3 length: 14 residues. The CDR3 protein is CASSLAQGANGYTF. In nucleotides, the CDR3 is TGTGCCAGCAGCTTAGCACAGGGGGCTAATGGCTACACCTTC.

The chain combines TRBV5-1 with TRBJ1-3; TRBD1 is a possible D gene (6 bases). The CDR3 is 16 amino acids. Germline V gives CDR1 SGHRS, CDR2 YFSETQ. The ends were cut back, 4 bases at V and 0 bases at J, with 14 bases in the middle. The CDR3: CASSQDRTSSGNTIYF. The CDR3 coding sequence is TGCGCCAGCAGCCAGGACAGAACAAGCTCTGGAAACACCATATATTTT.

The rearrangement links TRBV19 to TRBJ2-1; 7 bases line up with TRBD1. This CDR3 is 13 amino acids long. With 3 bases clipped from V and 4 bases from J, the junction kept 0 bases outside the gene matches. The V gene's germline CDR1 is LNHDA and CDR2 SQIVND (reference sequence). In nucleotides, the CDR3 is TGTGCCAGTAGTATGACAGGGTACAATGAGCAGTTCTTC. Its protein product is CASSMTGYNEQFF.

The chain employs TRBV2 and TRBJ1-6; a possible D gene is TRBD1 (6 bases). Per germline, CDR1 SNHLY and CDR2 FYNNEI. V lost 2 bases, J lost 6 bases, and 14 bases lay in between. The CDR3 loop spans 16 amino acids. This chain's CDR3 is CASSEYRRGSNSPLHF. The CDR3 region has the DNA TGTGCCAGCAGTGAATACCGCAGGGGAAGTAATTCACCCCTCCACTTT.

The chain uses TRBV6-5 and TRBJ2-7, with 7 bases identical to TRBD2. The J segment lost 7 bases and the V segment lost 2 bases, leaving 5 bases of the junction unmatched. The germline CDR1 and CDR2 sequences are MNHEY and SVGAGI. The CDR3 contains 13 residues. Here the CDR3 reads CASSYREGGEQYF. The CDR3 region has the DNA TGTGCCAGCAGTTACAGGGAGGGCGGGGAGCAGTACTTC.

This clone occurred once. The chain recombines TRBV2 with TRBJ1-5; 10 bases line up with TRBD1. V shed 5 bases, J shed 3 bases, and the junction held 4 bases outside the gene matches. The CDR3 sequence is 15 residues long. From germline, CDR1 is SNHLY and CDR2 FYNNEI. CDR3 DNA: TGTGCCAGCAGTCGGACAGGGGGATCCAATCAGCCCCAGCATTTT. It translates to CASSRTGGSNQPQHF.

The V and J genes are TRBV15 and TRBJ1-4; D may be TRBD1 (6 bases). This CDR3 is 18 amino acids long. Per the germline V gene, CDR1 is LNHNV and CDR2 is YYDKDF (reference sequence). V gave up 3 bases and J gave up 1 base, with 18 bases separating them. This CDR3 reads CATSSPGAGVVTNEKLFF. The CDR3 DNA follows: TGTGCCACCAGCAGTCCCGGGGCAGGGGTGGTAACTAATGAAAAACTGTTTTTT.

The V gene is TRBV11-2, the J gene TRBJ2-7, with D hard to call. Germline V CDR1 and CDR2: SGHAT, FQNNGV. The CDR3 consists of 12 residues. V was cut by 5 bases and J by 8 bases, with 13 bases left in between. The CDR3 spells CASSTETFKQYF. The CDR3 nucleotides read TGTGCCAGCAGCACGGAAACTTTCAAGCAGTACTTC.

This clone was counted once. Here the CDR3 DNA reads TGTGCCAGCTCACCCGACAGCAATCAGCCCCAGCATTTT. As protein: CASSPDSNQPQHF. This sequence joins TRBV18 and TRBJ1-5; unclear D gene. The germline V gene has CDR1 KGHSH and CDR2 LQKENI. This CDR3 region has 13 residues. V was clipped by 3 bases and J by 1 base, with 4 bases between them.

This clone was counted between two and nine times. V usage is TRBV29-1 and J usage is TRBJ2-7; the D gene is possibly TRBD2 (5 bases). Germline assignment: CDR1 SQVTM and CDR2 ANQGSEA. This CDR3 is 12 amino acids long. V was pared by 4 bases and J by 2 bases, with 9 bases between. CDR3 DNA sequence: TGCAGCGTTGTAACGGAGGCCTACGAGCAGTACTTC. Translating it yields CSVVTEAYEQYF.

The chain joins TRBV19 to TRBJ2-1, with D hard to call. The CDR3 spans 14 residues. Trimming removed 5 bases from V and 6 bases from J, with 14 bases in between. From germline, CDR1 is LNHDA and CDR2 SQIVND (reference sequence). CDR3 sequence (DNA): TGTGCCAGTAGTCCCACGTTTGACGGCAATGAGCAGTTCTTC. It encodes CASSPTFDGNEQFF.

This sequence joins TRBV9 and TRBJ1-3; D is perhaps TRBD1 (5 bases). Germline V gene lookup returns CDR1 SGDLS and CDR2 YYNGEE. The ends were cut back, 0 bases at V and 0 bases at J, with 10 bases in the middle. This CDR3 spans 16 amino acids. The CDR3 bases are TGTGCCAGCAGCGTAGGGGGACGGCTCTCTGGAAACACCATATATTTT. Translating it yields CASSVGGRLSGNTIYF.

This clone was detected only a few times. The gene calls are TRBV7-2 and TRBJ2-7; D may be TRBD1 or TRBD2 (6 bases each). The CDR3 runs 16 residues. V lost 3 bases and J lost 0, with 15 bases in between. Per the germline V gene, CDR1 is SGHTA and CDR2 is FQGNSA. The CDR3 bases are TGTGCCAGCAGCTTTGGGGGCCGGGGGTCCTCCTACGAGCAGTACTTC. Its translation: CASSFGGRGSSYEQYF.

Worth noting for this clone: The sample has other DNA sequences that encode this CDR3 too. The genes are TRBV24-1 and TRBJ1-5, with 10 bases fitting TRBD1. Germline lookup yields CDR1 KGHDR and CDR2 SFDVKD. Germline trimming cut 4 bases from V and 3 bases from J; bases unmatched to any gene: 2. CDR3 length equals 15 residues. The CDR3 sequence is CATSEGQGINQPQHF. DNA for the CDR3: TGTGCCACCAGTGAGGGACAGGGGATCAATCAGCCCCAGCATTTT.

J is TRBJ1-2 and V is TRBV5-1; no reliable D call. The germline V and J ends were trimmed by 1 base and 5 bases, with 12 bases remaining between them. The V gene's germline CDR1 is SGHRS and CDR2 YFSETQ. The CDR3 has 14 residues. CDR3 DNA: TGCGCCAGCAGCTTGAACAGTATAATTTATGGCTACACCTTC. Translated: CASSLNSIIYGYTF.

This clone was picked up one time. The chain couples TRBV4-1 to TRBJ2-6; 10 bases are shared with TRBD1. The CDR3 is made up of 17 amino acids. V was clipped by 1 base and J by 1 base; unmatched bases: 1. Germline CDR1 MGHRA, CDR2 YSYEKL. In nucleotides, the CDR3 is TGCGCCAGCAGCCAAGGGGACAGGGGTTCTGGGGCCAACGTCCTGACTTTC. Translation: CASSQGDRGSGANVLTF.

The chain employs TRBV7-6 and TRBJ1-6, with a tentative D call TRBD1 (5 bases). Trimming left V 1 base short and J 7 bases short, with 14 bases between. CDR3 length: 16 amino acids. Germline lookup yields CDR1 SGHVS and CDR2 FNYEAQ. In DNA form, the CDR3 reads TGTGCCAGCAGCTTAGTCGCCAGGGCAACAAATTCACCCCTCCACTTT. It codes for CASSLVARATNSPLHF.

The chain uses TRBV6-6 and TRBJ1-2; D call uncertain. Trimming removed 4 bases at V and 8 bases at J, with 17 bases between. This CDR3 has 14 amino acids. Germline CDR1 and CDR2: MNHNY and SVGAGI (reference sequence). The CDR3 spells CASSFPDSGSGYTF. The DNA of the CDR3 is TGTGCCAGCAGTTTCCCGGACTCTGGCAGCGGCTACACCTTC.

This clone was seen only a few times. The CDR3 protein is CASSLQAGVGEAFF. The CDR3 nucleotides read TGTGCCAGCAGTTTACAGGCCGGGGTGGGTGAAGCTTTCTTT. The genes are TRBV28 and TRBJ1-1; D is undetermined. The germline CDR1 and CDR2 sequences are MDHEN and SYDVKM. The CDR3 covers 14 residues. Trimming removed 2 bases from V and 7 bases from J, with 14 bases in between.

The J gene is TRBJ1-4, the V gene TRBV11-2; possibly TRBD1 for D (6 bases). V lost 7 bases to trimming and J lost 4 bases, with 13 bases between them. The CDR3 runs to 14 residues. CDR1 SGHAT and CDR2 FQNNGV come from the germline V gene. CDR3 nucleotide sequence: TGTGCCAGCACCCTAGGGGGGGGTAATGAAAAACTGTTTTTT. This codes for CASTLGGGNEKLFF. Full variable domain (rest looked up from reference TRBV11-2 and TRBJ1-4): EAGVAQSPRYKIIEKRQSVAFWCNPISGHATLYWYQQILGQGPKLLIQFQNNGVVDDSQLPKDRFSAERLKGVDSTLKIQPAKLEDSAVYLCASTLGGGNEKLFFGSGTQLSVL.